The 21 T cell receptor beta chains presented below share a single source sample, sequenced in a study of Graves' ophthalmopathy and Graves' hyperthyroidism. Transcripts of RNA were the source for amplifying TCR beta CDR3 regions. First-round RT-PCR used HTBI primers; second-round multiplex PCR followed. Via MiXCR, TCRdb re-called the multiplex PCR reads, giving one row per CDR3 protein. Of around 40,000 distinct CDR3 sequences in the sample, over 40% were seen once. What was sequenced was peripheral blood. The origin of the receptors is an adult man with Graves' ophthalmopathy.

To note about this clonotype: One end of the junction varies from germline; a read error may be responsible. The chain employs TRBV7-2 and TRBJ2-2; D is perhaps TRBD2 (5 bases). The CDR3 is 16 residues long. CDR1 and CDR2 (germline): SGHTA, FQGNSA. The CDR3 sequence is CASSLHQILGTGEPFF. DNA of the CDR3: TGTGCCAGCAGCTTACATCAGATCTTAGGCACCGGGGAGCCGTTTTTC.

In its sample, this clonotype was seen many times. In nucleotides, the CDR3 is TGCAGTGCTAGTCGCCAGAACACCGGGGAGCTGTTTTTT. It specifies CSASRQNTGELFF. The chain has TRBV20-1 and TRBJ2-2; D gene ambiguous. Per germline, CDR1 DFQATT and CDR2 SNEGSKA (reference sequence). Deletions cut 3 bases from V and 1 base from J, with 6 bases between. The CDR3 has 13 residues.

Many counts were recorded for this clonotype. V usage is TRBV5-1 and J usage is TRBJ1-1; the match to TRBD1 covers 7 bases. The CDR3 covers 15 residues. Trimming at V came to 1 base and at J to 1 base, leaving 4 bases not matched to a gene. Germline loops: CDR1 SGHRS, CDR2 YFSETQ. The CDR3 loop is CASSLTGQRNTEAFF. In DNA, the CDR3 is TGCGCCAGCAGCTTGACGGGACAGCGGAACACTGAAGCTTTCTTT.

This clonotype occurred a few times. The chain carries TRBV18 and TRBJ2-5, with 7 bases matching TRBD2. CDR3 size: 13 residues. V was clipped by 2 bases and J by 5 bases; unmatched bases: 2. Germline V gene sequence: CDR1 KGHSH, CDR2 LQKENI. The CDR3 loop reads CASSPGSGETQYF. DNA of the CDR3: TGTGCCAGCTCACCAGGTAGCGGGGAGACCCAGTACTTC.

Points on this clonotype: The missing conserved phenylalanine or tryptophan at the end of this CDR3 makes a read error likely. V usage is TRBV7-9 and J usage is TRBJ2-2, with a weak D call TRBD1 (5 bases). Trimming left V 5 bases short and J 0 bases short, with 13 bases between. The CDR3 loop spans 16 amino acids. The germline CDR1 and CDR2 sequences are SEHNR and FQNEAQ (reference sequence). In DNA, the CDR3 is TGTGCCAGCAGCCAAATGAGGACAACGAACACCGGGGAGCTGTTTCTT. It is translated as CASSQMRTTNTGELFL.

Ten or more counts support this clonotype. This chain connects TRBV4-1 to TRBJ1-1, with 10 bases lining up with TRBD1. V lost 6 bases and J lost 4; bases outside the gene matches: 11. This CDR3 has 16 residues. Per germline, CDR1 MGHRA and CDR2 YSYEKL. The CDR3 spells CASRAGDRGLGTEAFF. Written as DNA, the CDR3 is TGCGCCAGCAGAGCAGGGGACAGGGGATTGGGCACTGAAGCTTTCTTT.

Many counts were recorded for this clonotype. The chain joins TRBV12-3 or TRBV12-4 to TRBJ2-5, with 8 positions matching TRBD2. CDR3 length: 16 residues. The V and J ends lost 3 bases and 0 bases, in that order; junction bases with no gene match: 6. The chain's CDR3 is CASSFGLAGHQETQYF. CDR3 DNA: TGTGCCAGCAGTTTCGGCCTAGCGGGTCACCAAGAGACCCAGTACTTC.

This clonotype has just one count. The chain uses TRBV20-1 and TRBJ2-7; 13 bases agree with TRBD2. This CDR3 has 15 residues. Trimming took 3 bases from V and 2 from J; bases not matched to a gene: 4. Germline V gene sequence: CDR1 DFQATT, CDR2 SNEGSKA (reference sequence). This CDR3 is CSASGLAGVTYEQYF. The CDR3 DNA follows: TGCAGTGCTAGCGGACTAGCGGGGGTCACCTACGAGCAGTACTTC.

This clonotype was seen at least ten times. This chain uses TRBV5-8 with TRBJ2-3; tentatively, D is TRBD1 (6 bases). The CDR3 totals 17 residues. Per the germline V gene, CDR1 is SGHTS and CDR2 is YDEGEE. Between the trimmed V and J ends, which lost 0 bases and 2 bases, there was a span of 16 bases. The CDR3: CASSLAWVQGDTDTQYF. CDR3 DNA sequence: TGTGCCAGCAGCTTGGCCTGGGTACAGGGTGACACAGATACGCAGTATTTT.

On this clonotype itself: A read error is possible here, since a much larger clone lies one base away. The gene calls are TRBV5-1 and TRBJ1-1; D possibly corresponds to TRBD1 (5 bases). CDR3 length: 16 residues. Germline values: CDR1 SGHRS, CDR2 YFSETQ. CDR3 sequence (DNA): TGCACCAGCAGCAGCCGGGCTCGAGGGGTGAACACTGAAGCTTTCTTT. Translation: CTSSSRARGVNTEAFF.

This chain links TRBV7-9 with TRBJ2-5; the D gene is possibly TRBD2 (5 bases). Trimming cost V 5 bases and J 3 bases, with 7 bases left between them. There are 12 residues in the CDR3. The V gene's germline CDR1 is SEHNR and CDR2 FQNEAQ (reference sequence). The CDR3: CASSDGEETQYF. The CDR3 DNA reads as TGTGCCAGCAGCGACGGGGAAGAGACCCAGTACTTC.

This clonotype has ten or more counts. The chain carries TRBV10-1 and TRBJ2-3, with a weak D call TRBD1 (9 bases). Germline CDR1 is WNHNN and CDR2 is SYGVQD (reference sequence). V shed 5 bases and J shed 5 bases, with 20 bases lying between them. The CDR3 loop spans 16 amino acids. CDR3 bases: TGCGCCAGCAGTCCGGGAGGGACAGGGAAAATAGATACGCAGTATTTT. Residues: CASSPGGTGKIDTQYF.

The rearrangement links TRBV24-1 to TRBJ2-1, with D possibly matching TRBD1 (5 bases). There are 14 residues in the CDR3. Germline V gene data show CDR1 as KGHDR and CDR2 as SFDVKD. V lost 4 bases and J 8 bases, leaving 14 bases between the germline ends. The CDR3 is CATSEQVGPDEQFF. The CDR3 DNA follows: TGTGCCACCAGTGAACAGGTAGGGCCGGATGAGCAGTTCTTC.

Judged by abundance, this clonotype is medium-sized. The CDR3 loop reads CASEMIRDSQFF. As DNA, the CDR3 is TGTGCCAGCGAAATGATCCGGGACAGCCAGTTCTTC. The chain combines TRBV2 with TRBJ2-1; 7 nucleotides match TRBD1. There are 12 residues in the CDR3. The germline V gene has CDR1 SNHLY and CDR2 FYNNEI. V gave up 8 bases and J gave up 13 bases; unmatched junction bases: 11.

This clonotype was counted many times. This chain links TRBV11-2 with TRBJ1-1; D is uncertain. The germline V gene encodes CDR1 SGHAT and CDR2 FQNNGV. The CDR3 sequence is 11 residues long. Trimming left V 3 bases short and J 2 bases short, with 1 base between. The chain's CDR3 is CASSFNTEAFF. In nucleotides, the CDR3 is TGTGCCAGCAGCTTTAACACTGAAGCTTTCTTT.

This clonotype was seen a few times. A clone one base away is much larger, so this may be a read error. The chain joins TRBV28 to TRBJ2-7, with TRBD1 matching over 7 bases. CDR1 is MDHEN, CDR2 SYDVKM, per germline. This CDR3 is built from 15 residues. The V segment lost 6 bases and the J segment 4 bases; nucleotides outside the gene matches: 12. Here the CDR3 reads CASSIPDREAYEQYF. The DNA for the CDR3 is TGTGCCAGCAGCATCCCCGACAGGGAAGCGTACGAGCAGTACTTC.

This clonotype occurred many times. The chain employs TRBV7-9 and TRBJ2-5; 7 bases are shared with TRBD1. The junction had 4 bases not matched to a gene; V was cut back by 5 bases and J by 4 bases. The CDR3 has 13 amino acids. CDR1 SEHNR and CDR2 FQNEAQ come from the germline V gene (reference sequence). Here the CDR3 reads CASSRGGAETQYF. The DNA of the CDR3 is TGTGCCAGCAGCCGAGGGGGCGCAGAGACCCAGTACTTC.

This clonotype was seen ten or more times. The chain couples TRBV12-3 or TRBV12-4 to TRBJ2-3; either TRBD1 or TRBD2 may supply D (6 bases each). The V gene lost 6 bases and the J gene lost 5 bases, with 15 bases spanning the gap. There are 14 residues in the CDR3. CDR3 bases: TGTGCCAGCAGCCCTGTAGGGGGGTTAGATACGCAGTATTTT. Translated, it gives CASSPVGGLDTQYF.

Ten or more counts support this clonotype. The gene calls are TRBV7-3 and TRBJ2-3, with TRBD2 matching over 8 bases. The CDR3 spans 19 residues. Germline CDR1 SGHTA, CDR2 FQGTGA. The V segment lost 1 base and the J segment 2 bases; nucleotides outside the gene matches: 14. The CDR3 DNA reads as TGTGCCAGCAGCTTAAAGCCCCCACTAGCGGAGCCCCCCACAGATACGCAGTATTTT. Translation gives CASSLKPPLAEPPTDTQYF.

The rearrangement uses TRBV7-2 and TRBJ2-7; the match to TRBD2 covers 14 bases. The germline V gene encodes CDR1 SGHTA and CDR2 FQGNSA. This CDR3 contains 15 residues. V trimming: 4 bases; J trimming: 3 bases; junction bases outside the gene matches: 2. This chain's CDR3 is CASSSGLAGDYEQYF. The CDR3 region has the DNA TGTGCCAGCAGCTCGGGACTAGCGGGGGACTACGAGCAGTACTTC.

This chain joins TRBV10-3 and TRBJ1-5; D not resolved. V gave up 10 bases and J gave up 0 bases, with 16 bases separating them. The V gene's germline CDR1 is ENHRY and CDR2 SYGVKD. This CDR3 has 15 amino acids. The CDR3 coding sequence is TGTGCCACTACCCCAGACCCTTATAGCAATCAGCCCCAGCATTTT. This gives the protein CATTPDPYSNQPQHF.